This entry is about one TCR beta chain. No cognate antigen has been identified for it. No base qualities exist here, and no much larger clone lies one base off it. The cohort consisted of more than 650 healthy bone marrow donors. At the time of sampling, every cohort member was nominally healthy, though immune exposures that went unrecorded were likely present. The donor tested CMV seropositive and was one of the 289 seropositive cohort members. Each donor provided a peripheral blood sample, and peripheral blood mononuclear cells were used for TCR beta sequencing. Genomic DNA was extracted from the blood cell samples with the Qiagen DNeasy Blood Extraction Kit. The entry originates in a study of cytomegalovirus exposure and HLA in healthy donors (dated by TCRdb to about 2017). Regarding the research as a whole: According to an earlier analysis of a few hundred of the donors, roughly 180 million T cells yielded 117 million unique TCR beta sequences and 276 Gb of sequence data. In an earlier analysis of a few hundred of the donors, high-throughput TCR beta sequencing was used to judge whether each TCR beta V gene segment behaved as functional or pseudogenic. Because of strong linkage in the cohort, roughly five DR-DQ haplotypes were treated as single units for association and clustering. The genetic ancestry cluster associated with self-reported Caucasian donors included 65% to 90% of the roughly 400 genotyped donors. On average, around 240,000 unique TCR beta nucleotide sequences were sequenced per donor among more than 350 genotyped donors of the cohort, with 15% to 20% of those sequences being non-productive. All discovery cohort repertoires had been generated using a single sequencing platform. To study patterns of TCR occurrence, a later analysis re-analyzed previously published TCR beta repertoires from 650 to 750 donors and added high-resolution HLA genotyping. Using immunosequencing, the study profiled T cell repertoires from 500 to 800 subjects and related those repertoires to cytomegalovirus serostatus. HLA typing included class I and class II loci at four-digit resolution. Genome-wide SNP genotypes for about 65% of the roughly 670 donors were used in a later genetic analysis, which treated that subset as a discovery cohort. To predict cytomegalovirus infection status, the study brought together high-throughput TCR immunosequencing, statistical association of individual TCRs with disease status, and machine learning. The number of typed donors differed by locus: roughly 629-630 for A, B, C, DRB1 and DQB1; 500 to 550 for DQA1; around 610 for DPA1; and about 470 for DPB1. A separate validation cohort of roughly 130 different subjects was used in addition to the roughly 670-subject first cohort. An early release that covered about 640 HLA-typed donors contained about 300 gigabases of sequencing data and 75 million to 100 million unique TCR sequences. The study aimed to test whether cataloging public T cell receptors could reveal signatures of past pathogen exposure. Rather than drawing on any new phenotypic data, the later analysis identified candidate immune exposures from TCR beta sequences and the way those sequences occurred across donors. Donor age, sex, ethnicity and CMV serostatus were compiled together with the repertoire data. The paper as a whole reports these results and caveats: In vitro tests confirmed that a few of the cytomegalovirus-associated TCR beta chains recognize cytomegalovirus antigens. The presence/absence analyses assumed that sequencing depth was roughly uniform across donors, and that assumption may not be true. Linkage disequilibrium might explain the correlated functional status among segregating V segments, but an unknown experimental factor could not be ruled out. The authors suggested that the approach could potentially be extended to other disease states and immunological phenotypes. A cluster of highly shared sequence variants was judged likely to be a technical artifact of the sequencing pipeline. In a later analysis, the rate of TCR association differed among HLA loci, with DRB1 alleles having the most associated TCRs and HLA-C alleles having the fewest. The 87-base-pair reads could not distinguish some IMGT-functional V segments, including TRBV6-2 and TRBV6-3, so those segments were excluded. When HLA alleles, especially DR and DQ, strongly co-occurred, TCR associations were difficult to assign to individual alleles. In this cohort, only TCR beta chains were sequenced, and detectable features were limited by the absence of alpha or paired-chain data. Specific HLA alleles were associated with about 17,000 TCR beta sequences at a false discovery rate of 0.05 in a later analysis. According to a later genetic analysis, donors in an Asian-associated ancestry cluster had fewer N-insertions in productive TCRs than the approximately 650-donor mean. Several of the top co-occurrence clusters appeared to be linked to parvovirus B19, influenza, CMV and Epstein-Barr virus, according to a later analysis. The classifier was reported to diagnose cytomegalovirus status with high specificity and sensitivity in both the original cohort and the validation cohort. In a later analysis, HLA-associated TCR beta chains showed more clonal expansion and lower generation probabilities than non-associated chains that were equally common. According to a later analysis, most CMV-associated TCR beta chains appeared to be HLA-restricted, and the HLA associations seemed to be driven largely by CMV exposure. In a later genetic analysis, a missense DCLRE1C variant was associated with V-gene and J-gene trimming of TCR beta chains, and the association was replicated in an independent cohort. CMV serostatus was the only immune exposure information available for the cohort. A further reported finding was that TCR beta sequences accurately predicted the HLA-A and HLA-B alleles for most subjects in the first cohort. Because HLA typing was unavailable for some donors at each locus, only the typed subset was used in association tests. Broadly in line with IMGT annotations, most TCR beta V segments showed up in productive rearrangements about 87% or about 30% of the time in an earlier analysis of several hundred of the donors. The study gave a list of more than 150 TCR beta chains associated with cytomegalovirus. While some public TCRs were present in many individuals, most TCR sequences turned up only very rarely across donors. Over 15 rarely observed V segments, including chromosome 9 orphons, were excluded from the earlier analysis of just under 600 of the donors because counts were too low.

The library was made by the immunoSEQ multiplex PCR assay. A mixture of 60 forward primers for TCR Vbeta segments and 13 reverse primers for TCR Jbeta segments was used in the multiplex PCR. The CDR3 region of rearranged TCR beta genes was amplified from genomic DNA by a multiplex PCR assay. The amplified TCR beta libraries were sequenced on the Illumina HiSeq System as 87-base-pair reads. Under the source paper's analysis protocol: Across the roughly 600 repertoires, a later analysis counted about 81 million unique TCR beta chains, roughly 11 million of which were shared by at least two donors. A nearest-neighbor algorithm error-corrected the raw reads and collapsed the reads into unique sequences, merging closely related sequences to remove PCR and sequencing errors. To assign V, D and J gene segments, CDR3 sequences were aligned to IMGT reference sequences. For a sequence to be retained, at least a six-nucleotide match to both a V gene segment and a J gene segment was required. A rearrangement counted as productive if the CDR3 had no stop codons and remained in frame with V and J, and every other rearrangement counted as non-productive. Following IMGT convention, CDR3 was defined as the stretch from the second conserved V-encoded cysteine up to the conserved J-encoded phenylalanine. Sequences without an unambiguous match to a single V gene segment were excluded from the earlier analysis of 450 to 650 of the donors. An earlier analysis of several hundred of the donors classified V segments as functional when productive rearrangements were above 56.7% and as segregating when the standard deviation between donors was above 5%. A statistical classification framework was built for diagnosing cytomegalovirus status from the catalog of TCR beta chain sequences. A later analysis assigned V and J genes by comparing TCR nucleotide sequences with IMGT/GENE-DB human TR gene sequences. A later analysis assigned CDR3 sequences and most-parsimonious VDJ recombination scenarios with the TCRdist pipeline. In a later analysis, every TCR beta chain was defined by the combination of its CDR3 amino acid sequence and its V-gene family, and reads without a unique V-gene family were dropped. A later analysis removed 500 to 650 highly shared, low-generation-probability nucleotide sequences to deal with suspected cross-contamination and a sequencing artifact. A later analysis calculated a clonal expansion index for each public chain from normalized within-repertoire ranks of inferred template counts. In a later analysis, generation probabilities were computed with a VDJ recombination model fitted to out-of-frame rearrangements, and the resulting probabilities were checked against IGoR. A later analysis scored TCR-TCR, TCR-HLA and TCR-CMV co-occurrence with hypergeometric tests, applying a repertoire-size bias correction to TCR pairs. In a later analysis, false discovery rates were estimated by permuting HLA or CMV assignments 20 times. In a later analysis, co-occurring TCRs were grouped with DBSCAN, and TCRdist sequence similarity was added when clustering was performed within HLA-allele-positive subsets. Co-occurrence clustering excluded repertoires with fewer than 30,000 or more than 120,000 public chains, plus five with anomalous nucleotide sharing. Sourced from immuneACCESS, this table was stored by TCRdb with only in-frame sequences that have V and J called. A share of the clones is absent; for the studies checked, an unresolved V gene accounts for under half, and the remainder has no known explanation. The V and J calls and clone size were taken over from that table, and D and trimming were inferred from the DNA. Counted in this sample were under 300,000 clones; around 81% of them appeared once. About 8% of the sample is held by the ten biggest clonotypes.

Measured from the cysteine to the phenylalanine, the CDR3 is 14 residues long. The CDR3 DNA has 42 bases and is translated from base 1. CDR1 and CDR2 (LNHDA, SQIVND) derive from the germline V gene (reference sequence). Trimming takes 3 bases from V and 2 bases from J, and the germline ends sit 11 bases apart. This clonotype was obtained from an older woman in good health and CMV-seropositive. The sample consisted of PBMCs. The chain is assembled from TRBV19 and TRBJ2-7; there is no confident call for the D gene. The CDR3 protein is CASSMRLLAYEQYF. The DNA reads as follows: TGTGCCAGTAGTATGAGGCTACTCGCCTACGAGCAGTACTTC.